The 10 T cell receptor beta chains given below trace back to one sample, sequenced in a study of immune heterogeneity within non-small cell lung tumors. Samples each supplied approximately 0.55 ug of bulk tumor genomic DNA as template. Several biopsies were spaced far apart within each primary tumor and obtained as surgery took place. Patients with untreated, newly diagnosed non-small cell lung cancer underwent curative surgery. Multiplex PCR amplified TCR beta CDR3 with 32 V and 13 J primers. TCRdb independently ran MiXCR on the multiplex PCR reads; one entry per CDR3 protein. This sample has 10,000 to 15,000 distinct CDR3 sequences, with about 22% found just once. Sequencing input: lung tumor tissue. These receptors originate from a man aged 55 to 70 with non-small cell lung cancer.

By share, this clonotype counts as medium-sized. The gene calls are TRBV28 and TRBJ2-3, with 8 nucleotides matching TRBD2. Per germline, CDR1 MDHEN and CDR2 SYDVKM. The trim removed 7 bases at V and 0 bases at J, leaving 9 bases unmatched. The CDR3 has 16 amino acids. In nucleotides, the CDR3 is TGTGCCAGCACCCCGGCAGGCGGGAGGAGCACAGATACGCAGTATTTT. Its translation is CASTPAGGRSTDTQYF.

The J gene is TRBJ2-2, the V gene TRBV20-1; 9 bases are shared with TRBD2. CDR3 length: 15 residues. CDR1 is DFQATT, CDR2 SNEGSKA, per germline (reference sequence). V lost 6 bases to trimming and J lost 6 bases; unmatched junction nucleotides: 11. CDR3 nucleotide sequence: TGCAGTGCCCCCGGTAGGGGCGGGAGGGCCGGGGAGCTGTTTTTT. This translates into CSAPGRGGRAGELFF.

Details on this clonotype: Given a much more abundant clone one base away, this may be a read error. In this CDR3 the conserved last residue, phenylalanine or tryptophan, is missing, so a read error is likely. The rearrangement links TRBV6-1 to TRBJ2-7, with no clear D. Germline CDR1 MNHNS, CDR2 SASEGT. V was shortened by 6 bases and J by 4 bases, with 10 bases between the two germline ends. There are 12 residues in the CDR3. This chain's CDR3 is CASRRQTYEQYL. CDR3 DNA sequence: TGTGCCAGCAGACGGCAGACATACGAGCAGTACTTG.

The V and J genes are TRBV9 and TRBJ2-1; the match to TRBD2 covers 7 bases. The germline CDR1 and CDR2 sequences are SGDLS and YYNGEE. This CDR3 comprises 16 residues. Trimming took 4 bases from V and 7 from J; bases not matched to a gene: 14. CDR3 sequence reads: CASSPRRGGTKNEQFF. The CDR3 DNA reads as TGTGCCAGCAGCCCAAGAAGGGGCGGGACTAAGAATGAGCAGTTCTTC.

This clonotype was picked up many times. The chain employs TRBV19 and TRBJ1-1, with D possibly matching TRBD1 (6 bases). Germline V lookup: CDR1 LNHDA, CDR2 SQIVND (reference sequence). The CDR3 totals 12 residues. With 5 bases removed from V and 10 bases from J, the gap between germline ends came to 14 bases. For the CDR3, the DNA is TGTGCCAGTAGTTATACGGGGGCGCTAGCTTTCTTT. Translating it yields CASSYTGALAFF. Together with reference TRBV19 and TRBJ1-1, the CDR3 gives the full variable domain: DGGITQSPKYLFRKEGQNVTLSCEQNLNHDAMYWYRQDPGQGLRLIYYSQIVNDFQKGDIAEGYSVSREKKESFPLTVTSAQKNPTAFYLCASSYTGALAFFGQGTRLTVV.

The CDR3 sequence: CASSRTSEYAGELFF. The CDR3 DNA is TGTGCCAGCAGCCGTACTAGCGAGTATGCCGGGGAGCTGTTTTTT. The chain links TRBV6-1 to TRBJ2-2; 7 bases map to TRBD2. From germline, CDR1 is MNHNS and CDR2 SASEGT. Germline trimming cut 6 bases from V and 6 bases from J; bases unmatched to any gene: 10. The CDR3 consists of 15 residues.

This clonotype was found a few times. The chain has TRBV20-1 and TRBJ2-1; D is unclear. This CDR3 spans 14 amino acids. CDR1 is DFQATT and CDR2 is SNEGSKA in the germline V gene (reference sequence). With 0 bases removed from V and 2 bases from J, the gap between germline ends came to 8 bases. CDR3: CSARDGQTYNEQFF. CDR3 nucleotides: TGCAGTGCTAGAGATGGGCAGACCTACAATGAGCAGTTCTTC.

The chain couples TRBV7-8 to TRBJ2-4, with unresolved D. The CDR3 sequence is 16 residues long. Trimming left V 5 bases short and J 1 base short, with 15 bases between. Germline CDR1 and CDR2: SGHVS and FQNEAQ. For the CDR3, the DNA is TGTGCCAGCAGCCCACTGACTGCTGGGGCCAAAAACATTCAGTACTTC. The encoded protein is CASSPLTAGAKNIQYF. Variable domain in full (rest from reference TRBV7-8 and TRBJ2-4): GAGVSQSPRYKVAKRGQDVALRCDPISGHVSLFWYQQALGQGPEFLTYFQNEAQLDKSGLPSDRFFAERPEGSVSTLKIQRTQQEDSAVYLCASSPLTAGAKNIQYFGAGTRLSVL.

The J gene is TRBJ1-1, the V gene TRBV7-6; D is unclear. V dropped 3 bases and J dropped 5 bases, with 10 bases sitting between them. Germline CDR1 is SGHVS and CDR2 is FNYEAQ. CDR3 length: 13 residues. The CDR3 protein is CASSLDMGTEAFF. The CDR3 DNA is TGTGCCAGCAGCTTGGATATGGGGACTGAAGCTTTCTTT.

This clonotype was counted a few times. The genes are TRBV6-1 and TRBJ1-4; weak D call: TRBD1 (6 bases). The germline V and J ends were trimmed by 4 bases and 4 bases, with 10 bases remaining between them. Germline-derived CDR1 and CDR2 are MNHNS and SASEGT. The CDR3 sequence is 14 residues long. The chain's CDR3 is CASSGRGNNEKLFF. CDR3 DNA: TGTGCCAGCAGTGGAAGGGGGAATAATGAAAAACTGTTTTTT.